This T cell receptor beta chain was identified during a study of blood T cell repertoires in COVID-19. Across the study: Whether acute or convalescent, the COVID-19 samples came from the United States, Italy and Spain. T cells, B-cell-depleted T cells, or PBMCs supplied cDNA or gDNA.

Trimming pared 2 bases from V and 1 base from J, leaving 17 bases between. Germline V gene data show CDR1 as ENHRY and CDR2 as SYGVKD. The CDR3 has 17 residues. Per the original data handling: Estimation of nucleated cell counts was performed using reference gene primer amplification. The table came from immunoSEQ multiplex PCR; TCRdb's copy has only in-frame clones and leaves some out. V and J calls and clone size are given by that table; D and trimming were obtained from the DNA. The sample contains 140,000 to 150,000 clones, around four fifths of which appear only once. The sample taken for sequencing was peripheral blood. This sequence joins TRBV10-3 and TRBJ2-5; D may be TRBD1 (6 bases). This clonotype was sampled from a human donor in a cohort sampled during active COVID-19. The CDR3 DNA follows: TGTGCCATCAGTGAGGCCCTCGTAGACAGGCCCCAAGAGACCCAGTACTTC. Amino acid sequence: CAISEALVDRPQETQYF.